Following are 12 T cell receptor beta chains from one sample sequenced in a study of blood T cells in healthy people across ages. With a J-beta primer mix and a sample-barcoded 5' primer, a second PCR ran about 6 to 11 cycles. TCRdb re-analysed the 5' RACE reads in MiXCR, keeping a single row per CDR3 protein. The sample lists about a million distinct CDR3 sequences, 45% to 60% occurring once. What was sequenced was blood. The receptors come from a woman aged 55-69 years in good health.

This clonotype showed up many times. This chain joins TRBV12-3 or TRBV12-4 and TRBJ2-5; D is uncertain. The CDR3 totals 13 residues. V lost 7 bases and J lost 2, with 11 bases in between. The CDR3 loop is CASMRTIQETQYF. The DNA of the CDR3 is TGTGCCAGCATGAGGACCATTCAAGAGACCCAGTACTTC.

The chain is built from TRBV7-9 and TRBJ2-1, with D tentatively TRBD2 (6 bases). The CDR3 loop spans 14 amino acids. The V end lost 7 bases, the J end lost 7 bases, and 17 bases lay between the germline ends. Germline V gene lookup returns CDR1 SEHNR and CDR2 FQNEAQ (reference sequence). For the CDR3, the DNA is TGTGCCAGCAAAATGGGGCTGGCGGGAAATGAGCAGTTCTTC. The encoded protein is CASKMGLAGNEQFF. The full variable domain, in which reference TRBV7-9 and TRBJ2-1 provide the parts outside the CDR3, is DTGVSQNPRHKITKRGQNVTFRCDPISEHNRLYWYRQTLGQGPEFLTYFQNEAQLEKSRLLSDRFSAERPKGSFSTLEIQRTEQGDSAMYLCASKMGLAGNEQFFGPGTRLTVL.

The CDR3 DNA follows: TGCAGTGCTAGAGGGGGGTCCGGGACGACAGATACGCAGTATTTT. Its protein is CSARGGSGTTDTQYF. V is TRBV20-1 and J is TRBJ2-3; D is perhaps TRBD1 or TRBD2 (5 bases each). Trimming removed 1 base from V and 3 bases from J, with 14 bases in between. The CDR3 consists of 15 residues. CDR1 is DFQATT and CDR2 is SNEGSKA in the germline V gene (reference sequence).

This clonotype was counted a few times. The J gene is TRBJ2-7, the V gene TRBV12-3 or TRBV12-4, with 7 nucleotides matching TRBD1. CDR3 length equals 15 residues. V dropped 6 bases and J dropped 8; count of bases not matched to a gene: 16. CDR3 loop: CASSPPGQTHQQQYF. CDR3 DNA: TGTGCCAGCAGCCCCCCGGGACAGACCCACCAGCAGCAGTACTTC.

This rearrangement joins TRBV20-1 to TRBJ2-3; D unresolved. This CDR3 contains 13 residues. CDR1 DFQATT and CDR2 SNEGSKA come from the germline V gene (reference sequence). With 0 bases removed from V and 2 bases from J, the gap between germline ends came to 6 bases. CDR3 sequence reads: CSAREGTTDTQYF. In DNA form, the CDR3 reads TGCAGTGCTAGAGAGGGCACCACAGATACGCAGTATTTT.

This chain links TRBV12-3 or TRBV12-4 with TRBJ2-1; the D call may be TRBD1 or TRBD2 (5 bases each). V lost 4 bases and J 1 base, leaving 11 bases between the germline ends. This CDR3 is built from 15 residues. The CDR3 DNA is TGTGCCAGCAGTTCGGGCGAGGGGTCCTACAATGAGCAGTTCTTC. Protein product: CASSSGEGSYNEQFF.

The CDR3 reads CASSLAPDMSYEQYF. The CDR3 coding sequence is TGTGCCAGCAGCTTAGCCCCGGACATGTCCTACGAGCAGTACTTC. The rearrangement uses TRBV7-2 and TRBJ2-7; perhaps TRBD1 as D (5 bases). CDR1 is SGHTA and CDR2 is FQGNSA in the germline V gene. The CDR3 extends over 15 amino acids. V gave up 0 bases and J gave up 1 base, with 10 bases separating them.

The sample holds a few counts of this clonotype. The rearrangement links TRBV20-1 to TRBJ1-2; no clear D gene. Germline CDR1 DFQATT, CDR2 SNEGSKA (reference sequence). The CDR3 sequence is 13 residues long. V lost 3 bases and J lost 4, with 12 bases in between. In DNA, the CDR3 is TGCAGTGCTAGCGCCAGCCGGGGCTATGGCTACACCTTC. Protein product: CSASASRGYGYTF.

The rearrangement links TRBV30 to TRBJ2-7; TRBD2 aligns across 7 bases. Trimming took 3 bases from V and 6 from J; bases not matched to a gene: 11. CDR3 length equals 14 residues. Germline CDR1 GTSNPN, CDR2 SVGIG (reference sequence). CDR3 sequence: CAWRPVGREFEQYF. The DNA for the CDR3 is TGTGCCTGGAGGCCCGTCGGGCGGGAGTTCGAGCAGTACTTC.

This clonotype was observed a handful of times. The chain employs TRBV11-1 and TRBJ2-4, with 12 bases aligning to TRBD2. The J call could be wrong; TRBJ2-7 is a better fit for the DNA end. The germline V gene has CDR1 SGHAT and CDR2 FQDESV (reference sequence). This CDR3 is 14 amino acids long. CDR3 bases: TGTGCCAGCAGATTGACTAGCGGGGGCTACGAGCAGTACTTC. Translation: CASRLTSGGYEQYF.

This rearrangement joins TRBV28 to TRBJ1-4, with D perhaps matching TRBD1 (5 bases). With 2 bases removed from V and 13 bases from J, the gap between germline ends came to 14 bases. The V gene's germline CDR1 is MDHEN and CDR2 SYDVKM. This CDR3 contains 13 residues. CDR3: CASSLPGALGLFF. The CDR3 DNA follows: TGTGCCAGCAGTTTACCCGGGGCCCTTGGACTGTTTTTT. Drawing the rest from reference TRBV28 and TRBJ1-4, the complete variable domain is DVKVTQSSRYLVKRTGEKVFLECVQDMDHENMFWYRQDPGLGLRLIYFSYDVKMKEKGDIPEGYSVSREKKERFSLILESASTNQTSMYLCASSLPGALGLFFGSGTQLSVL.

The rearrangement uses TRBV3-1 and TRBJ2-7; perhaps TRBD2 as D (5 bases). The CDR3 contains 15 residues. Germline V CDR1 and CDR2: LGHDT, YNNKEL (reference sequence). V was cut by 1 base and J by 3 bases, with 13 bases left in between. The chain's CDR3 is CASSQVFLAIYEQYF. CDR3 DNA: TGTGCCAGCAGCCAAGTCTTCCTAGCCATCTACGAGCAGTACTTC.